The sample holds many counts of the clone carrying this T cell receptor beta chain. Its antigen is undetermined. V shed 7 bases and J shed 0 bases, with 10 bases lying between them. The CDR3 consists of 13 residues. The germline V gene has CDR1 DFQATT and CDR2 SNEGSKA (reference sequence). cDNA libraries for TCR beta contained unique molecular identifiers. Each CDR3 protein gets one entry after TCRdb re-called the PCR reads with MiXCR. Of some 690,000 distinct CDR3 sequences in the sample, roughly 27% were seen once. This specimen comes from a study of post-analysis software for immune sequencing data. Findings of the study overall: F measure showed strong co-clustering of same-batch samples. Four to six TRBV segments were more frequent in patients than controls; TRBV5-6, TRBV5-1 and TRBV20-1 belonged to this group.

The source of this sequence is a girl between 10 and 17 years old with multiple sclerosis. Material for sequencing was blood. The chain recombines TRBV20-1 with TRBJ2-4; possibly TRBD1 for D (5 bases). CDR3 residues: CSGGELAKNIQYF. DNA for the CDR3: TGCAGTGGGGGCGAACTAGCCAAAAACATTCAGTACTTC.